This record covers a single T cell receptor (beta chain). Its antigen is still unknown. From RNA transcripts, TCR beta CDR3 regions were amplified. The HTBI primer set drove a first-round RT-PCR of the TCR CDR3. TCRdb itself ran the multiplex PCR reads through MiXCR, one entry per CDR3 protein. The repertoire holds a few hundred thousand distinct CDR3 sequences, with roughly 14% as singletons. V was shortened by 5 bases and J by 3 bases, with 11 bases between the two germline ends. The germline V gene has CDR1 MDHEN and CDR2 SYDVKM. The CDR3 is made up of 14 amino acids. This record comes from a study of T cells in Graves' hyperthyroidism and ophthalmopathy. Notes on the study in general: Most thyroid clonotypes that were expanded above 0.001 also turned up in blood.

The study enrolled patients aged 18 to 65 with newly diagnosed hyperthyroidism of under 2 months' duration. Any patient presenting with uncontrolled infection, other autoimmune disease, pregnancy or lactation was left out. Clinical symptoms, serum thyroxine, TRAb, thyroid ultrasound and orbital computed tomography informed diagnoses. Material for sequencing was blood. The chain uses TRBV28 and TRBJ1-5; D is undetermined. The clonotype was recovered from a woman aged 25 to 39 with Graves' hyperthyroidism. CDR3 DNA sequence: TGTGCCAGCAGTAACCACGATGCCAATCAGCCCCAGCATTTT. It is translated as CASSNHDANQPQHF.